One sample yielded the 5 T cell receptor beta chains listed below, sequenced in a study of blood T cell repertoires in COVID-19. Method: immunoSEQ multiplex PCR; TCRdb's copy keeps in-frame clones and lacks some. The sample yields 95,000 to 120,000 clones, approximately 80% seen once. Sequencing input: peripheral blood. Receptor source: a woman aged 70-85 years with acute or convalescent COVID-19.

The chain recombines TRBV11-1 with TRBJ1-6; the D is unclear. With 1 base removed from V and 8 bases from J, the gap between germline ends came to 9 bases. The CDR3 is made up of 14 amino acids. Germline V gene lookup returns CDR1 SGHAT and CDR2 FQDESV (reference sequence). CDR3 sequence reads: CASSLGSGYSPLHF. The CDR3 bases are TGTGCCAGCAGCTTAGGCAGCGGATATTCACCCCTCCACTTT.

In this sample, this clone turned up a few times. The chain uses TRBV19 and TRBJ1-6; 7 bases map to TRBD1. The junction had 9 bases not matched to a gene; V was cut back by 5 bases and J by 5 bases. Germline CDR1 and CDR2: LNHDA and SQIVND (reference sequence). This CDR3 spans 16 amino acids. The CDR3 coding sequence is TGTGCCAGTAGTCTTTCACCGGGACAGAATAATTCACCCCTCCACTTT. Its translation: CASSLSPGQNNSPLHF.

J is TRBJ2-7 and V is TRBV3-1 (or the pseudogene TRBV3-2); 10 bases map to TRBD1. V lost 5 bases and J lost 6; bases outside the gene matches: 10. Germline V gene data show CDR1 as LGHDT and CDR2 as YNNKEL (reference sequence). The length of the CDR3 is 15 residues. The CDR3 loop reads CASSTAPTGGVEQYF. In DNA, the CDR3 is TGTGCCAGCAGCACGGCCCCGACAGGGGGCGTCGAGCAGTACTTC.

The V call is TRBV6-4, the J call TRBJ1-2; D possibly corresponds to TRBD1 (5 bases). Trimming pared 7 bases from V and 4 bases from J, leaving 10 bases between. The CDR3 extends over 12 amino acids. CDR1 is MRHNA, CDR2 SNTAGT, per germline. The CDR3 DNA sequence: TGTGCCAGCAATCCCCAGGGCTATGGCTACACCTTC. Its translation: CASNPQGYGYTF.

V and J are TRBV7-2 and TRBJ2-3; 8 nucleotides line up with TRBD2. V shed 1 base and J 5 bases; nucleotides not matched to a gene: 11. Germline CDR1 SGHTA, CDR2 FQGNSA. This CDR3 spans 17 amino acids. The CDR3 protein is CASSLGGGRGDGDTQYF. DNA of the CDR3: TGTGCCAGCAGCTTAGGTGGAGGGCGGGGGGACGGAGATACGCAGTATTTT.